These 9 T cell receptor beta chains originate from one sample sequenced in a study of chemoradiotherapy in HPV16-positive cancers. TCRdb's table, derived via immunoSEQ multiplex PCR, lists solely in-frame clones and lacks some. This sample has over 10,000 clones, with less than 80% found just once. The sample was acquired from a patient who underwent chemoradiotherapy. The source is a human donor with HPV-associated anogenital cancer.

The rearrangement links TRBV10-1 to TRBJ2-1; D remains unclear. The CDR3 contains 14 residues. V was pared by 3 bases and J by 4 bases, with 10 bases between. From germline, CDR1 is WNHNN and CDR2 SYGVQD (reference sequence). The CDR3 sequence is CASSENLGYNEQFF. The CDR3 bases are TGCGCCAGCAGTGAAAATCTGGGGTACAATGAGCAGTTCTTC.

V usage is TRBV2 and J usage is TRBJ1-4; no definite D call. The CDR3 runs to 15 residues. The germline gives CDR1 SNHLY, CDR2 FYNNEI. V gave up 5 bases and J gave up 5 bases, with 15 bases separating them. In nucleotides, the CDR3 is TGTGCCAGCAGTTTTTTTTCCTCCGCGAATGAAAAACTGTTTTTT. As protein: CASSFFSSANEKLFF.

The chain has TRBV2 and TRBJ1-3; perhaps TRBD1 as D (5 bases). CDR3 size: 13 residues. Germline CDR1 SNHLY, CDR2 FYNNEI. V was shortened by 11 bases and J by 4 bases, with 15 bases between the two germline ends. The CDR3 nucleotides read TGTGCCGGGGCGGGGGTCTCGGGAAACACCATATATTTT. It specifies CAGAGVSGNTIYF.

The chain combines TRBV18 with TRBJ2-3; D gene unclear. Germline V gene data show CDR1 as KGHSH and CDR2 as LQKENI. The CDR3 totals 13 residues. Trimming left V 4 bases short and J 5 bases short, with 10 bases between. The CDR3 region is CASSQLVQDTQYF. In DNA form, the CDR3 reads TGTGCCAGCTCACAGCTTGTCCAAGATACGCAGTATTTT.

This rearrangement joins TRBV4-1 to TRBJ1-2; no firm D call. The germline V gene encodes CDR1 MGHRA and CDR2 YSYEKL. CDR3 length equals 11 residues. Trimming took 3 bases from V and 7 from J, leaving 6 bases between them. CDR3 sequence (DNA): TGCGCCAGCAGCCACCAATTTGGCTACACCTTC. It is translated as CASSHQFGYTF.

This chain links TRBV2 with TRBJ1-2, with TRBD1 matching over 10 bases. The CDR3 has 15 residues. Germline CDR1 is SNHLY and CDR2 is FYNNEI. With V trimmed by 6 bases and J by 8 bases, 12 bases remained unmatched. The CDR3 DNA reads as TGTGCCAGCAGCGAAAGGACAGGGGGATCGCGGGGCTACACCTTC. This gives the protein CASSERTGGSRGYTF.

This chain joins TRBV14 and TRBJ1-2; D is undetermined. The ends were cut back, 4 bases at V and 7 bases at J, with 13 bases in the middle. Germline V CDR1 and CDR2: SGHDN, FVKESK. The CDR3 spans 13 residues. CDR3 in amino acids: CASSPSREGGYTF. The CDR3 DNA is TGTGCCAGCAGCCCCTCCCGGGAGGGTGGCTACACCTTC. The full variable domain, its missing parts supplied by reference TRBV14 and TRBJ1-2, is EAGVTQFPSHSVIEKGQTVTLRCDPISGHDNLYWYRRVMGKEIKFLLHFVKESKQDESGMPNNRFLAERTGGTYSTLKVQPAELEDSGVYFCASSPSREGGYTFGSGTRLTVV.

The rearrangement uses TRBV11-2 and TRBJ2-3; 7 nucleotides align to TRBD1. CDR1 is SGHAT, CDR2 FQNNGV, per germline. This CDR3 has 14 amino acids. The J segment lost 2 bases and the V segment lost 8 bases, leaving 7 bases of the junction unmatched. The CDR3, as DNA: TGTGCCAGCTGCAGGGGGTCAATCACAGATACGCAGTATTTT. Translating gives CASCRGSITDTQYF.

This clone was seen only a few times. The gene calls are TRBV5-4 and TRBJ2-5; D possibly corresponds to TRBD2 (7 bases). Germline V gene lookup returns CDR1 SGHNT and CDR2 YYREEE (reference sequence). The CDR3 extends over 16 amino acids. Trimming removed 4 bases at V and 1 base at J, with 17 bases between. CDR3 residues: CASSTARGAIQETQYF. The CDR3 DNA is TGTGCCAGCAGCACGGCACGGGGGGCGATCCAAGAGACCCAGTACTTC. The full variable domain, in which reference TRBV5-4 and TRBJ2-5 provide the parts outside the CDR3, is ETGVTQSPTHLIKTRGQQVTLRCSSQSGHNTVSWYQQALGQGPQFIFQYYREEENGRGNFPPRFSGLQFPNYSSELNVNALELDDSALYLCASSTARGAIQETQYFGPGTRLLVL.